This TCR beta chain was documented in a study of blood T cells in healthy people across ages (dated by TCRdb to the mid-2010s). Regarding the complete study: In model experiments, roughly one uniquely barcoded TCR beta cDNA molecule per two T cells was captured by template switching. The donors were divided into four age groups: young (average 16 years), middle-aged (approximately 39), aged (approximately 59) and long-lived (about 84). To avoid experimental bias, donors of different ages were distributed randomly across sequencing lanes. Two additional independent replicas of 1 million unique cDNA reads from the same blood draw were analyzed for two donors (one aged 18 to 30 and one aged 80 or older). To track age-related changes in TCR beta repertoire diversity, the study relied on deep sequencing normalized with unique cDNA molecular identifiers. Summary of the overall study and its limitations: Estimates of total diversity based on one million sequenced T cells were considered lower bounds and underestimates. As age increased, observed TCR beta diversity per million T cells dropped in a roughly linear way, and a significant reduction was already evident by age 40. The CMV infection status of donors was not known, potentially confounding age-related changes in expanded clonotypes. There was a strong correlation between observed TCR beta diversity and the percentage of naive T cells measured by flow cytometry. Compared with the aged group, the long-lived group had more naive CD4+ T cells, fewer expanded clones and increased TCR diversity, a pattern suggesting age selection. Bulk unsorted PBMC profiling prevented conclusive comparison of naive and antigen-experienced compartments.

CDR1 and CDR2 are drawn from the germline V gene (reference sequence): LGHDT, YNNKEL. Trimming takes 3 bases from V and 7 bases from J, and the germline ends sit 9 bases apart. The CDR3 runs 13 residues from the cysteine to the phenylalanine. Only CDR3 DNA is held: 39 bases, read in frame from base 1. The method behind the library was 5' RACE. Sequenced on an Illumina HiSeq 2500. A second roughly 6 to 12 cycle PCR used a sample-barcoded 5' primer and a J-beta primer mix. A template-switch 5' adaptor carrying 12 random nucleotides introduced a unique molecular identifier onto each TCR beta cDNA molecule. Each sample yielded at least 3 million CDR3-containing paired-end reads. The Mint cDNA synthesis kit, primed by a TRBC-specific oligonucleotide, was used to synthesize first-strand cDNA from all RNA. Following uracil-DNA glycosylase treatment, all cDNA underwent a first 18-cycle PCR with the universal primers M1SS and BC2_uni_R. The paper's data handling went like this. For normalization, 1 million high-quality reads, each with a distinct molecular identifier, were randomly selected from each sample. Reads sharing molecular identifiers were discarded rather than binned into consensus sequences. CDR3 identification, clonotype clustering and error correction used MiTCR with a Q25 quality threshold and the strictest error-elimination algorithm. A nonparametric unseen species model with Euler transformation was used to estimate a lower bound on total TCR beta diversity. Through fastp at Q25 and MiXCR, TCRdb rebuilt clones from the public reads, retaining in-frame beta chains. Identical CDR3 proteins give one entry, which carries the most common genes and DNA. TCRdb, rather than the study authors, made the V and J calls. This sample holds over 1.5 million distinct CDR3 sequences; 49% were observed only once. Approximately 2% of the sample is taken by the ten largest.

A note on this clonotype: It lacks a known antigen. Base-call qualities are not available, and no considerably larger clone is one nucleotide away.

The donors were roughly 38 Caucasian individuals from Russia, aged roughly 6 to 100 years, who were systemically healthy. Roughly 9.5 milliliters of peripheral blood were drawn from each donor into EDTA-treated Vacutainer tubes. PBMCs were isolated by Ficoll-Paque density-gradient centrifugation, with at least 6 million obtained per sample. Trizol reagent was used to extract total RNA from the PBMCs, yielding at least 5.5 micrograms per sample. The percentages of naive CD45RAhigh/CD27high T cells were determined by flow cytometry on a PBMC aliquot from every donor. This TCR came from a woman aged 40 to 55 in good health. Recombination linked TRBV3-1 to TRBJ1-4, with the D gene uncertain. The sequenced sample was blood. The CDR3 loop reads CASSHSGSEKLFF. The DNA reads as follows: TGTGCCAGCAGCCATTCAGGAAGTGAAAAACTGTTTTTT.